This T cell receptor beta chain emerged from a study of cytomegalovirus exposure and HLA in healthy donors. The donors (healthy individuals) were bone marrow donors. On this clone: Its antigen is not known.

A multiplex PCR was run with 60 Vbeta primers and 13 Jbeta primers. Profiling relied on immunoSEQ multiplex PCR, and the TCRdb table lists in-frame clones only, not all of them. The sample lists 130,000 or so clones; about four fifths were seen once. General observations from the study: Only CMV serostatus was available as immune exposure information. A cluster of highly shared sequence variants was likely a sequencing artifact. TRBV6-2, TRBV6-3 and some other V segments were excluded as indistinguishable.

V was pared by 5 bases and J by 4 bases, with 6 bases between. The CDR3 extends over 12 amino acids. Germline CDR1 and CDR2: ENHRY and SYGVKD. The TCR was taken from a man in his thirties or forties in good health and CMV-seronegative. This chain connects TRBV10-3 to TRBJ2-1, with D tentatively TRBD1 (5 bases). Specimen: PBMCs. The chain's CDR3 is CAISRQYNEQFF. CDR3 DNA sequence: TGTGCCATCAGTCGACAGTACAATGAGCAGTTCTTC.